This note documents a single T cell receptor beta chain sequence. The antigen is undetermined. The CDR3 is 15 residues long. Looked up from germline, CDR1 is SGHRS and CDR2 is YFSETQ. V was pared by 2 bases and J by 3 bases, with 5 bases of the junction left unmatched. Amplification of TCR beta CDR3 regions was performed using RNA transcripts as template. HTBI primers were employed in a first-round RT-PCR of the TCR CDR3. TCRdb reprocessed the multiplex PCR reads with MiXCR, giving one entry per CDR3 protein. The table records approximately 380,000 distinct CDR3 sequences, 11% to 15% of them present only once. The data were obtained in a study of T cells in Graves' hyperthyroidism and ophthalmopathy. Study-level points and caveats: Model-based prediction identified ophthalmopathy a median around 6.5 months prior to its onset.

The study based diagnoses on clinical symptoms, serum thyroxine and TRAb, thyroid ultrasound and orbital computed tomography. The specimen sequenced was blood. This chain joins TRBV5-1 and TRBJ2-1, with 7 nucleotides matching TRBD1. This TCR derives from a man in his forties or fifties with Graves' ophthalmopathy. The CDR3, as DNA: TGCGCCAGCAGCTTAGAGACAGGGAGCTACAATGAGCAGTTCTTC. Its translation: CASSLETGSYNEQFF.